Included here is one T cell receptor (beta chain) sequence, with context. These data belong to a study of blood T cells in healthy people across ages. A second 7 to 11 cycle PCR used barcoded and J-beta primers. TCRdb analysed the 5' RACE reads with MiXCR anew, one entry per CDR3 protein. The sample lists hundreds of thousands of distinct CDR3 sequences; over 20% were seen once. The germline V and J ends were trimmed by 5 bases and 6 bases, with 17 bases remaining between them. The CDR3 consists of 15 residues. The chain joins TRBV12-3 or TRBV12-4 to TRBJ1-5; D not certain. This TCR came from a man in his 70s in good health. The sequenced sample consisted of blood. CDR3 loop: CASSRTTGDGQPQHF. The CDR3, as DNA: TGTGCCAGCAGTCGAACGACCGGCGACGGTCAGCCCCAGCATTTT.